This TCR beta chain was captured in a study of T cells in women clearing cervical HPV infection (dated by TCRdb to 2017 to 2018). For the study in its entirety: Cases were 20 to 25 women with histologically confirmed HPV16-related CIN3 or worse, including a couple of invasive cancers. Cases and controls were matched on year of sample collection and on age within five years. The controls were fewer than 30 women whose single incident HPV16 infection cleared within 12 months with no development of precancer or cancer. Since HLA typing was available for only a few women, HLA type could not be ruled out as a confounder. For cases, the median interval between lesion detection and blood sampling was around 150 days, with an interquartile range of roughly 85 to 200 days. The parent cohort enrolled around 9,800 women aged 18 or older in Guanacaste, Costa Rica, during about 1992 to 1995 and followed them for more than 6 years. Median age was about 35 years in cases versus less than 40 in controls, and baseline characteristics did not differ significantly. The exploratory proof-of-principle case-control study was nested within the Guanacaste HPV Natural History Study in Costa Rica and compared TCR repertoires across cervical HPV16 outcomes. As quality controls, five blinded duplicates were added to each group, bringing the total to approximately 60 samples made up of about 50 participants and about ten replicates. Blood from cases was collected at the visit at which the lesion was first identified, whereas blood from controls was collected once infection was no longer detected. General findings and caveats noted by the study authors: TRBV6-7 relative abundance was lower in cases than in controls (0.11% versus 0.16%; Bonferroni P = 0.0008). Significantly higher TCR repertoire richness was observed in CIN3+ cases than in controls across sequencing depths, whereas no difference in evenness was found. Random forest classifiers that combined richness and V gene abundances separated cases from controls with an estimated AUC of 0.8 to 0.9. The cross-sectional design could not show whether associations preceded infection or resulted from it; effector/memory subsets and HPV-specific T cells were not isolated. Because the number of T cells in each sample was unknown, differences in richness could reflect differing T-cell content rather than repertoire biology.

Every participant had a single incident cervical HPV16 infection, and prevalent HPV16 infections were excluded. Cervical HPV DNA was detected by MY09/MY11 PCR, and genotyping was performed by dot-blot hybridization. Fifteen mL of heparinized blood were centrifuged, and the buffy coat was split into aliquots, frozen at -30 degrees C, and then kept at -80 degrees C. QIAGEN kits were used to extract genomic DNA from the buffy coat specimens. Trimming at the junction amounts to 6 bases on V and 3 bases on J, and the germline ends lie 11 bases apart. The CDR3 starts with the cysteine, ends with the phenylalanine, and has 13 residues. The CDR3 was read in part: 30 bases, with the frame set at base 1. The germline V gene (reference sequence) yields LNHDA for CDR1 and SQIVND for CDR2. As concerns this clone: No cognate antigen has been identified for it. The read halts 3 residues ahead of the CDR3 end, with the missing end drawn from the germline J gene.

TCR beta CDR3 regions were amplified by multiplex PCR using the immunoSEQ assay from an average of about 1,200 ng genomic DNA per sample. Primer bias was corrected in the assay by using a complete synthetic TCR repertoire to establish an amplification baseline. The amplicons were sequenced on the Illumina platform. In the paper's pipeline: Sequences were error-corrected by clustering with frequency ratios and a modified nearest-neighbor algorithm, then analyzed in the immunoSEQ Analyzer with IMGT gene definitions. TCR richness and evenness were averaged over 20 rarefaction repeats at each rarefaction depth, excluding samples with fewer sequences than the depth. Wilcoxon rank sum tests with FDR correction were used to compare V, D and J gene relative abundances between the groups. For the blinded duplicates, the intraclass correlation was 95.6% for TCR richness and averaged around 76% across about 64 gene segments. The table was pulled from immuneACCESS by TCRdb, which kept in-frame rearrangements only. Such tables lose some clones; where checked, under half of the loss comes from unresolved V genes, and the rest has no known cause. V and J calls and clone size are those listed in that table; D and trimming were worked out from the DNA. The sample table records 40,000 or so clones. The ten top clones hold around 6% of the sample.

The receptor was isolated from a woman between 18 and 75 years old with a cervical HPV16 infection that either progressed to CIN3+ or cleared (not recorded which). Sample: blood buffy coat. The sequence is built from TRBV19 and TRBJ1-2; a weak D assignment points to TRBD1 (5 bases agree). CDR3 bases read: TGTGCCAGTAGCCGGGGGGGAGACTATGGC. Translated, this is CASSRGGDYG. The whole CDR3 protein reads CASSRGGDYGYTF.